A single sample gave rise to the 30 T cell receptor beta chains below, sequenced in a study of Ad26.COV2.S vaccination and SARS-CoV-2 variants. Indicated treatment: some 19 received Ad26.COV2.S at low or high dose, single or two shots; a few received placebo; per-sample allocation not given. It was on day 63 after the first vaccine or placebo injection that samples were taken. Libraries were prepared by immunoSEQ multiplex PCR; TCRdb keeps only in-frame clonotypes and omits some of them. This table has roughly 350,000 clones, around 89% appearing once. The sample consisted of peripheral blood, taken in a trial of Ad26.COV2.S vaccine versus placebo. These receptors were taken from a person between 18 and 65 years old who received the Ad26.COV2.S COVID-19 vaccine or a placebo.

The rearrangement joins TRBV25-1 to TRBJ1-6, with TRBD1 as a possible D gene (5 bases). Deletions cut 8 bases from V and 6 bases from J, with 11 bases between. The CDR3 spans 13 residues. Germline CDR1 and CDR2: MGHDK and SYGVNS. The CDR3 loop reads CASRDPVNSPLHF. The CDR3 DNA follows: TGTGCCAGCCGGGACCCCGTTAATTCACCCCTCCACTTT.

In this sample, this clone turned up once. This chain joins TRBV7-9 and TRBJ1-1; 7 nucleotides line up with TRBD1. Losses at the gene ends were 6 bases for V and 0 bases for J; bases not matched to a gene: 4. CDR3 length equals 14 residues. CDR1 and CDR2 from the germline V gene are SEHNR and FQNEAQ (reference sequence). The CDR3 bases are TGTGCCAGCAGTACGACAGGGCTGAACACTGAAGCTTTCTTT. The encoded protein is CASSTTGLNTEAFF.

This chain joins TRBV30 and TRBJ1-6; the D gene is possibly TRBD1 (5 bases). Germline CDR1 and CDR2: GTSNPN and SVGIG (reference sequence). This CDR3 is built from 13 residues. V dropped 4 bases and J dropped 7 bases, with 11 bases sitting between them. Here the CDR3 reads CAWTRDQNSPLHF. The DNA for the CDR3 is TGTGCCTGGACTCGGGACCAGAATTCACCCCTCCACTTT.

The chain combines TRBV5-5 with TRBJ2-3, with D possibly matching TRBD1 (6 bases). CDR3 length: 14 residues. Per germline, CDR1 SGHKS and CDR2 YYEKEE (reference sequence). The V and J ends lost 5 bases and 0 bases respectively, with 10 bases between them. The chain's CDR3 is CASSPDSSTDTQYF. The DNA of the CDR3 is TGTGCCAGCAGTCCGGACAGTAGCACAGATACGCAGTATTTT.

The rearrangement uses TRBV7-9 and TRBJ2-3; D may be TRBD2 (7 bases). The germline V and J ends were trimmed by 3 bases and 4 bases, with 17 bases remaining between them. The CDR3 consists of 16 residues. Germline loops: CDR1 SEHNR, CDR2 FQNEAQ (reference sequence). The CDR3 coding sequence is TGTGCCAGCAGCTTTAGAACGGGGGGCGGCTCAGATACGCAGTATTTT. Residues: CASSFRTGGGSDTQYF.

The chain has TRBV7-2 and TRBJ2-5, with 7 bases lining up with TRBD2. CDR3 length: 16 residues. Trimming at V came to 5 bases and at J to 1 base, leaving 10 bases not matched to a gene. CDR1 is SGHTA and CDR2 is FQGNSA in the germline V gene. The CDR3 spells CASSRRRGGIQETQYF. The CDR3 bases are TGTGCCAGCAGCCGCCGTCGCGGGGGAATCCAAGAGACCCAGTACTTC.

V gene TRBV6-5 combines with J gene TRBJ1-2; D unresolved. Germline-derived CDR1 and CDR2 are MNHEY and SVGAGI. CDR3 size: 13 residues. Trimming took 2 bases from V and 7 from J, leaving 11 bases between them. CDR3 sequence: CASSYARFSGYTF. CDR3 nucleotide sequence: TGTGCCAGCAGTTACGCTCGGTTTAGTGGCTACACCTTC.

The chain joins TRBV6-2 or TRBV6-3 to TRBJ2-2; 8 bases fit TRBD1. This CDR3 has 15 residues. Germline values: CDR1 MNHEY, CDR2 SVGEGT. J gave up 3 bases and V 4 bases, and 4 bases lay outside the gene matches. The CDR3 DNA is TGTGCCAGCAGTTCCGGGACAGGAGACACCGGGGAGCTGTTTTTT. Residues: CASSSGTGDTGELFF.

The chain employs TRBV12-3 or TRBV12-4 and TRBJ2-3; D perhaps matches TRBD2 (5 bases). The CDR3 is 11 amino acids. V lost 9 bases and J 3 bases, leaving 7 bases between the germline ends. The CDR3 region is CASQRTDTQYF. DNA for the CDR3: TGTGCCAGTCAGCGGACAGATACGCAGTATTTT.

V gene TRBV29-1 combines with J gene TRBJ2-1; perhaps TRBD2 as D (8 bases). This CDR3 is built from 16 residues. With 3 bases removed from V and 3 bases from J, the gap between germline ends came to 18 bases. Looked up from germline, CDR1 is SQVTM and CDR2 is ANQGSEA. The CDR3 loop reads CSVDVPGGGDYNEQFF. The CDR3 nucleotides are TGCAGCGTTGATGTCCCGGGAGGGGGCGACTACAATGAGCAGTTCTTC.

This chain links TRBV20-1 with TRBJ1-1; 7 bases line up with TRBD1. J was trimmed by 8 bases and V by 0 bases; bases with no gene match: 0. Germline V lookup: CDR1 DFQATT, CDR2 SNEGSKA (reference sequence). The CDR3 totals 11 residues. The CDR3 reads CSAREDREAFF. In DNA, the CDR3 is TGCAGTGCTAGAGAGGACAGGGAAGCTTTCTTT.

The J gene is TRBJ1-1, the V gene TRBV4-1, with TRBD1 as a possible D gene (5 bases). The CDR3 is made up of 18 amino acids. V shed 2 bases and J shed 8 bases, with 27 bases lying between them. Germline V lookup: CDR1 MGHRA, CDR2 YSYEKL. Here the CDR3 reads CASSQTQTGTVTQTEAFF. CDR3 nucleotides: TGCGCCAGCAGCCAAACACAAACCGGGACGGTGACCCAGACAGAAGCTTTCTTT.

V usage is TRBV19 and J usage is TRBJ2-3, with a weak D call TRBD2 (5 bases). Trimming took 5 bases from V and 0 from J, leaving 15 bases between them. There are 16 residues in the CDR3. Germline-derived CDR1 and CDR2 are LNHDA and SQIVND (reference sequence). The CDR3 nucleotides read TGTGCCAGTAGTGCCCCCCCGAGGGAGAGCACAGATACGCAGTATTTT. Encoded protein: CASSAPPRESTDTQYF.

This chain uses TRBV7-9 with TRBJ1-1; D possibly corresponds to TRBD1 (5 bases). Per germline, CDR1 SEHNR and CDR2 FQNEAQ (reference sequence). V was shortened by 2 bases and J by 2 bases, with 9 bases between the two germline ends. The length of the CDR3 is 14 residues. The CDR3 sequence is CASSLNQGNTEAFF. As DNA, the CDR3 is TGTGCCAGCAGCTTAAATCAGGGAAACACTGAAGCTTTCTTT.

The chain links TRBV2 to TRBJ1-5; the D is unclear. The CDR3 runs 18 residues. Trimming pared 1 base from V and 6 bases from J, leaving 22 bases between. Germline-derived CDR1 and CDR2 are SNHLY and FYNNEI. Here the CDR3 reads CASSEEVPGQPWRQPQHF. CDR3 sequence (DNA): TGTGCCAGCAGTGAAGAGGTACCGGGCCAACCATGGCGTCAGCCCCAGCATTTT. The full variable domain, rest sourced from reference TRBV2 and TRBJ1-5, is EPEVTQTPSHQVTQMGQEVILRCVPISNHLYFYWYRQILGQKVEFLVSFYNNEISEKSEIFDDQFSVERPDGSNFTLKIRSTKLEDSAMYFCASSEEVPGQPWRQPQHFGDGTRLSIL.

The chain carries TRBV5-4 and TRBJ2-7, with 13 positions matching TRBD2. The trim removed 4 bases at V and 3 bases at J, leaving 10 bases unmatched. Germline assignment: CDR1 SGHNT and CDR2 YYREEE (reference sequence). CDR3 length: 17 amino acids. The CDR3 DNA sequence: TGTGCCAGCAGCCCACGGATGGGACTAGCGGGAATCTACGAGCAGTACTTC. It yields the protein CASSPRMGLAGIYEQYF. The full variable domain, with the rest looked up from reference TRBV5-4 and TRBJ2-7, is ETGVTQSPTHLIKTRGQQVTLRCSSQSGHNTVSWYQQALGQGPQFIFQYYREEENGRGNFPPRFSGLQFPNYSSELNVNALELDDSALYLCASSPRMGLAGIYEQYFGPGTRLTVT.

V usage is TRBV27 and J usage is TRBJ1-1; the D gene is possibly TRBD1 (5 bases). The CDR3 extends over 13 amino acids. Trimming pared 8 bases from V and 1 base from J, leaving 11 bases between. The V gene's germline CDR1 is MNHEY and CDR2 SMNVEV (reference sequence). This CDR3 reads CASLTQGNTEAFF. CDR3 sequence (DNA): TGTGCCAGCCTAACTCAGGGGAACACTGAAGCTTTCTTT.

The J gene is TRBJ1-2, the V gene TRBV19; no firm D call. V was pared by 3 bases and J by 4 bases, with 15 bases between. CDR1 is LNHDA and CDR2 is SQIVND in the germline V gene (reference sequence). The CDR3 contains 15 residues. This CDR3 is CASSISGSGGYGYTF. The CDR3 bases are TGTGCCAGTAGTATTTCCGGCTCGGGCGGCTATGGCTACACCTTC.

The CDR3, as DNA: TGTGCCAGCAGCTCGGGACACGCCAATTCACCCCTCCACTTT. It translates to CASSSGHANSPLHF. The chain uses TRBV7-9 and TRBJ1-6; a weak D match, TRBD1 (6 bases). The CDR3 length is 14 residues. In germline, CDR1 is SEHNR, CDR2 FQNEAQ (reference sequence). The V and J ends lost 4 bases and 7 bases respectively, with 11 bases between them.

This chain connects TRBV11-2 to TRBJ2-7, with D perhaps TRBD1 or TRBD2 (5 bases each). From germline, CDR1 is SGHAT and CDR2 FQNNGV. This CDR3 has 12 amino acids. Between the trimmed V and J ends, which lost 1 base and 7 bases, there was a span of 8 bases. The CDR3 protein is CASSLVGEEQYF. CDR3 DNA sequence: TGTGCCAGCAGCTTAGTGGGGGAAGAGCAGTACTTC.

The CDR3: CASSQDVSGGKLFF. CDR3 DNA: TGTGCCAGCAGCCAAGACGTGTCAGGAGGGAAACTGTTTTTT. The rearrangement joins TRBV3-1 (or the pseudogene TRBV3-2) to TRBJ1-4; no reliable D call. This CDR3 spans 14 amino acids. V lost 0 bases to trimming and J lost 11 bases, with 13 bases between them. Per germline, CDR1 LGHDT and CDR2 YNNKEL (reference sequence).

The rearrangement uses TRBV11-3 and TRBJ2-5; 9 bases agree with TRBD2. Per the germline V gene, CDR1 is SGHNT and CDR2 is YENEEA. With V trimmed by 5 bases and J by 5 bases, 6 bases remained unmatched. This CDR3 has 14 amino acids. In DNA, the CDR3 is TGTGCCAGCAGCCCAAGGACTAGCGCGGAGACCCAGTACTTC. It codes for CASSPRTSAETQYF.

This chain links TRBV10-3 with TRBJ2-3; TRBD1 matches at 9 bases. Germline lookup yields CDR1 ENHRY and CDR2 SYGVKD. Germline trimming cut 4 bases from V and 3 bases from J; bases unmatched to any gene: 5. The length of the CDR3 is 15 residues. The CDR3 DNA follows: TGTGCCATCAGTGGGACAGGGGAGGTAACAGATACGCAGTATTTT. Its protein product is CAISGTGEVTDTQYF.

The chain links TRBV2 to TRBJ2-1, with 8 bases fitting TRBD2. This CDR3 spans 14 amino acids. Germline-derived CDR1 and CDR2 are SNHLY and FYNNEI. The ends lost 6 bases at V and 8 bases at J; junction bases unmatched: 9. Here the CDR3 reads CASRTMGLGYEQFF. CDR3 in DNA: TGTGCCAGCAGGACTATGGGACTAGGCTATGAGCAGTTCTTC. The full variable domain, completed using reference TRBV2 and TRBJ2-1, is EPEVTQTPSHQVTQMGQEVILRCVPISNHLYFYWYRQILGQKVEFLVSFYNNEISEKSEIFDDQFSVERPDGSNFTLKIRSTKLEDSAMYFCASRTMGLGYEQFFGPGTRLTVL.

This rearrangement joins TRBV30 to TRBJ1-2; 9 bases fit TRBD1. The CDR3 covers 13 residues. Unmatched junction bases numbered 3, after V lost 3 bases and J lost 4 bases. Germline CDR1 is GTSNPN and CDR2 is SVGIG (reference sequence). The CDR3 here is CAWRGQGPYGYTF. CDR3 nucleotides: TGTGCCTGGAGGGGACAGGGACCCTATGGCTACACCTTC.

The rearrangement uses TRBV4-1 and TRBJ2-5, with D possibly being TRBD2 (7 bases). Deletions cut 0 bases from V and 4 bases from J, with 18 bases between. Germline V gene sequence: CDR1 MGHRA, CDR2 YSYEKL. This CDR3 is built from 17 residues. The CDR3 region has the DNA TGCGCCAGCAGCCAAGATGGGGCTAGCGGAGGGGGAGAGACCCAGTACTTC. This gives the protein CASSQDGASGGGETQYF.

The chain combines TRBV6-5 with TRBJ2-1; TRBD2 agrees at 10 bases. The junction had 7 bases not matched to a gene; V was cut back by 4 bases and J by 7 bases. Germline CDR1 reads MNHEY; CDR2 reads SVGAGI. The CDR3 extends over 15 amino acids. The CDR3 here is CASSFSGLATNEQFF. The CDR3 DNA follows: TGTGCCAGCAGTTTTTCGGGACTAGCGACTAATGAGCAGTTCTTC.

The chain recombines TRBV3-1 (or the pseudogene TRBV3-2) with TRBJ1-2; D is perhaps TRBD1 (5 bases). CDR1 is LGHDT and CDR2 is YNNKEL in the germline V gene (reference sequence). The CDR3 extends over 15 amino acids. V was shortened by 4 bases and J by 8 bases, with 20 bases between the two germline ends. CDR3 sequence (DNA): TGTGCCAGCAGCCCAAACTTAGGTGGGGCACGGGGCTACACCTTC. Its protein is CASSPNLGGARGYTF.

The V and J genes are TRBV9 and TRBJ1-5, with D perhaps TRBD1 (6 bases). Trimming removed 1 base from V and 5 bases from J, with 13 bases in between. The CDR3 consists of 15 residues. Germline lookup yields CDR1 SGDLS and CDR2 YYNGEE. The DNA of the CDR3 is TGTGCCAGCAGCGTATCAGGGGTCGCGGATCAGCCCCAGCATTTT. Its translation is CASSVSGVADQPQHF.

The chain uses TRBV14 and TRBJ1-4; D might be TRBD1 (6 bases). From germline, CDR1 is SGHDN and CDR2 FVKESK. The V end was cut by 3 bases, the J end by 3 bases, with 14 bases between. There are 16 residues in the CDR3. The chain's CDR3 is CASSHLPTGPNEKLFF. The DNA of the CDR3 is TGTGCCAGCAGCCACTTGCCGACAGGTCCTAATGAAAAACTGTTTTTT.